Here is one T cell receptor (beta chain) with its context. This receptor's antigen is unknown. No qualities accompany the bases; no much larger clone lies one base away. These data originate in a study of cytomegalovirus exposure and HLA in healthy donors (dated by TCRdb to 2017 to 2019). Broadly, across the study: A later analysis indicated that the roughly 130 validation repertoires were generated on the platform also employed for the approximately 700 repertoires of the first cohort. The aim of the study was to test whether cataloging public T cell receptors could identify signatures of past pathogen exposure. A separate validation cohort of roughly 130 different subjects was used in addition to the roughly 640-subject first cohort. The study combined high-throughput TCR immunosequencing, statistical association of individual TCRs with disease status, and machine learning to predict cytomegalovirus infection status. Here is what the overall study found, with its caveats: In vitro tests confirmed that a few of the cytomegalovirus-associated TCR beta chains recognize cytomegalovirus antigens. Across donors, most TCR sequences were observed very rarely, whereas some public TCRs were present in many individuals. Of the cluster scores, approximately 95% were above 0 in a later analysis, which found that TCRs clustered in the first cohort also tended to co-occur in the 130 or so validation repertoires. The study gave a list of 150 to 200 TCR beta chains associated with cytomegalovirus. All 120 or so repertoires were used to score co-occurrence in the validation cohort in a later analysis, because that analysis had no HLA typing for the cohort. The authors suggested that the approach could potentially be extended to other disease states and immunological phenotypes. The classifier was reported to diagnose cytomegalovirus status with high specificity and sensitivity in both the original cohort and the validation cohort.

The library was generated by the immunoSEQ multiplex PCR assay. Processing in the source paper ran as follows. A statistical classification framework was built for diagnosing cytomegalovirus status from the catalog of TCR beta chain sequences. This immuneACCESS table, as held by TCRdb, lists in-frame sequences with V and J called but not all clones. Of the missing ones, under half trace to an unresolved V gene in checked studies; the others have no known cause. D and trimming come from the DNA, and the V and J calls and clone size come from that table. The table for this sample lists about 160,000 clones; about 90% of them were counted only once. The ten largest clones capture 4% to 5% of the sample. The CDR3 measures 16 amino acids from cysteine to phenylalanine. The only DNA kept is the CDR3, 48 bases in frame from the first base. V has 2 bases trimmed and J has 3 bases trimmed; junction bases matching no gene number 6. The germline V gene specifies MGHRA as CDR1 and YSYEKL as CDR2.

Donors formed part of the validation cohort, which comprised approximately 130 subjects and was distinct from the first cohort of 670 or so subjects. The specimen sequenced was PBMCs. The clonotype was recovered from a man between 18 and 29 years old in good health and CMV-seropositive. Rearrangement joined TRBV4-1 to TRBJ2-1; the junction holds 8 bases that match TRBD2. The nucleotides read TGCGCCAGCAGCCAACCGATAGCGGGACTCTACAATGAGCAGTTCTTC. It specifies CASSQPIAGLYNEQFF.